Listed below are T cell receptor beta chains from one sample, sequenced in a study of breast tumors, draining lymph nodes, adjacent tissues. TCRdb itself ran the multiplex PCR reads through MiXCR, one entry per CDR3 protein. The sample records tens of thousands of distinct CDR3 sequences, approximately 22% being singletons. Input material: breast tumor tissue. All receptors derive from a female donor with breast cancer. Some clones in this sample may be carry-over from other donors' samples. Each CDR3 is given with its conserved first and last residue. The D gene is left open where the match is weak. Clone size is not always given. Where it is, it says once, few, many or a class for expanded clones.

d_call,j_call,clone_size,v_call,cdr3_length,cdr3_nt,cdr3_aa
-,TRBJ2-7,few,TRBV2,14,TGTGCCAGCAGGGTGGGGACACAGTCCTACGAGCAGTACTTC,CASRVGTQSYEQYF
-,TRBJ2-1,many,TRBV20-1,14,TGCAGTGCTAGAGTAGGGGGATCCTACAATGAGCAGTTCTTC,CSARVGGSYNEQFF
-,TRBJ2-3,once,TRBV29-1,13,TGCAGCGTTGACATAGGGGAGACAGATACGCAGTATTTT,CSVDIGETDTQYF
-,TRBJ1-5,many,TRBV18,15,TGTGCCAGCTCACCGGGGGCGCGAGGCAATCAGCCCCAGCATTTT,CASSPGARGNQPQHF
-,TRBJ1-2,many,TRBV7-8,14,TGTGCCAGCAGCACCGACAGGACCTCTTTTGAGTACACCTTC,CASSTDRTSFEYTF
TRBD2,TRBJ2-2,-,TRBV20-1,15,TGCAGTGCTAGAGATCGTTCTAGCGGGTTCGGGGAGCTGTTTTTT,CSARDRSSGFGELFF
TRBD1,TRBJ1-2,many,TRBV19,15,TGTGCCAGTAGTATTCCCGGGACAGGGATGTATGGCTACACCTTC,CASSIPGTGMYGYTF
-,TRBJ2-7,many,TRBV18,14,TGTGCCAGCTCACCAAGGAATTCGGGGAACGAGCAGTACTTC,CASSPRNSGNEQYF
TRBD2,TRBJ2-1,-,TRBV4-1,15,TGCGCCAGCAGCCAAACTAGCGGACCTTACAATGAGCAGTTCTTC,CASSQTSGPYNEQFF
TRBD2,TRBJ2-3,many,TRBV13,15,TGTGCCAGCAGCAAACGGGGACTAGCATTTGATACGCAGTATTTT,CASSKRGLAFDTQYF
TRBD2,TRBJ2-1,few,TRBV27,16,TGTGCCAGCAGTTTCGGGGGGGGGGGAACTTACAATGAGCAGTTCTTC,CASSFGGGGTYNEQFF
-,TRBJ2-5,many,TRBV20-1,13,TGCACCGTTCTAGGGGGGGACCAAGAGACCCAGTACTTC,CTVLGGDQETQYF
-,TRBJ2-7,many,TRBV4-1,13,TGCGCCAGCAGCCAAGACAGAGCATACGAGCAGTACTTC,CASSQDRAYEQYF
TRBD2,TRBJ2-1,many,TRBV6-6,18,TGTGCCAGCAGTTACTCCGCTAATCTAGCGGGAGCTTACAATGAGCAGTTCTTC,CASSYSANLAGAYNEQFF
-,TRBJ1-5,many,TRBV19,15,TGTGCCAGTAGTACCTCTTCCGTCTCAAATCAGCCCCAGCATTTT,CASSTSSVSNQPQHF
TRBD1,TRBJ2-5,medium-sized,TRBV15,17,TGTGCCACCAGCAGAGATCTACCGGGACAGGGTCAAGAGACCCAGTACTTC,CATSRDLPGQGQETQYF
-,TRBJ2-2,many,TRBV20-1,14,TGCAGTGCTTGGAGGGAGACAAACACCGGGGAGCTGTTTTTT,CSAWRETNTGELFF
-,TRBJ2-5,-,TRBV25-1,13,TGTGCCACATGGGGGAGGACTCAAGAGACCCAGTACTTC,CATWGRTQETQYF
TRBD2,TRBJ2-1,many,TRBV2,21,TGTGCCAGCAGTGCCCTCACTGTAGCGGGAGGGCCCGATTGGTCCTACAATGAGCAGTTCTTC,CASSALTVAGGPDWSYNEQFF
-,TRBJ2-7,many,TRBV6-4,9,TGTGCCAGCAGAGGTGGGCAGTACTTC,CASRGGQYF
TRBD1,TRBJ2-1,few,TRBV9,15,TGTGCCAGCAGTCGGACAGGCAGCTCCTACAATGAGCAGTTCTTC,CASSRTGSSYNEQFF
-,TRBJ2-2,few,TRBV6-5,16,TGTGCCAGCAGTTATAGGCCGGGAGTACACACCGGGGAGCTGTTTTTT,CASSYRPGVHTGELFF
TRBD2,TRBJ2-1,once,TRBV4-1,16,TGCGCCAGCAGCCGACATGCTAGCGGGAGCTACAATGAGCAGTTCTTC,CASSRHASGSYNEQFF
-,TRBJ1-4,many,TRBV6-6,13,TGTGCCAGCAGGATAACAGGGAATGAAAAACTGTTTTTT,CASRITGNEKLFF
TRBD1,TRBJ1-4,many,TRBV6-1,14,TGTGCCAGCAGTGAGGGGACAGGGGCTGAAAAACTGTTTTTT,CASSEGTGAEKLFF
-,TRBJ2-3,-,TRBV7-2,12,TGTGCCAGCAGCTCCCCAACAGATACGCAGTATTTT,CASSSPTDTQYF
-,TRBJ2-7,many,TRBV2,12,TGTGCCAGCAGACCCGGGTCCTACGAGCAGTACTTC,CASRPGSYEQYF
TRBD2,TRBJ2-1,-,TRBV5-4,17,TGTGCCAGCAAAAGACAGGGTCTAGCGGGAACCTACAATGAGCAGTTCTTC,CASKRQGLAGTYNEQFF
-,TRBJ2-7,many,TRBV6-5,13,TGTGCCAGCAGCCCCGATGTTACCTACGAGCAGTACTTC,CASSPDVTYEQYF
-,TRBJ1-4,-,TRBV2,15,TGTGCCAGCAGTCCCCTTGGGGCTAGGTCCGAAAAACTGTTTTTT,CASSPLGARSEKLFF
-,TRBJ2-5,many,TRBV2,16,TGTGCCAGCAGTGAAGGGGACCGGGGTCACCAAGAGACCCAGTACTTC,CASSEGDRGHQETQYF
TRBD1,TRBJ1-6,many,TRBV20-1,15,TGCAGTGCTAGACCCGGACAGGGGTATAATTCACCCCTCCACTTT,CSARPGQGYNSPLHF
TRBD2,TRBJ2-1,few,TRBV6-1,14,TGTGCCACCCAGCTAGCGGGGGTGCGGAATGAGCAGTTCTTC,CATQLAGVRNEQFF